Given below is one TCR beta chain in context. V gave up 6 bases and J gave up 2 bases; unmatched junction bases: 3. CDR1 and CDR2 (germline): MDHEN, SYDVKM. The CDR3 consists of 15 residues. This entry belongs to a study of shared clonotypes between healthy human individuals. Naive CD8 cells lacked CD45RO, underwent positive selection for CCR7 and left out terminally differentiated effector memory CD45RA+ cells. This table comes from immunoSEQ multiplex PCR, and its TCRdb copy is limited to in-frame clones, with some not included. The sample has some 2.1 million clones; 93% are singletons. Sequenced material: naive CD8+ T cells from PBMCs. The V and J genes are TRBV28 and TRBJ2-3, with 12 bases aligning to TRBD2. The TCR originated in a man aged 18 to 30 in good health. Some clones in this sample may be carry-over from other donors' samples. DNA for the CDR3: TGTGCCAGCAGCGGGACTAGCGGGTCCACAGATACGCAGTATTTT. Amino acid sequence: CASSGTSGSTDTQYF.